A single sample is the source of the 17 T cell receptor beta chains below, sequenced in a study of T-cell memory formation after mild COVID-19. Via MiXCR, TCRdb re-called the 5' RACE reads, giving one row per CDR3 protein. Here the sample spans tens of thousands of distinct CDR3 sequences, roughly 17% being singletons. Input material: PBMCs or a T cell subset sorted from them (not recorded which). These receptors all come from an adult woman who had mild COVID-19 (a few samples of this study predate the infection). Cell type and time point are not known.

This clonotype was counted only a few times. This chain uses TRBV27 with TRBJ2-7; 7 nucleotides line up with TRBD2. This CDR3 is 14 amino acids long. Losses at the gene ends were 3 bases for V and 0 bases for J; bases not matched to a gene: 2. In germline, CDR1 is MNHEY, CDR2 SMNVEV (reference sequence). CDR3 sequence reads: CASSFRDYSYEQYF. CDR3 coding DNA: TGTGCCAGCAGTTTCAGGGACTACTCCTACGAGCAGTACTTC.

V and J are TRBV9 and TRBJ2-3; 7 nucleotides match TRBD2. Germline values: CDR1 SGDLS, CDR2 YYNGEE. The CDR3 runs 14 residues. V lost 5 bases and J lost 4; bases outside the gene matches: 7. The CDR3 nucleotides are TGTGCCAGCAGTTCTAGCGGCGGCTCAGATACGCAGTATTTT. This codes for CASSSSGGSDTQYF. Full variable domain (rest looked up from reference TRBV9 and TRBJ2-3): DSGVTQTPKHLITATGQRVTLRCSPRSGDLSVYWYQQSLDQGLQFLIQYYNGEERAKGNILERFSAQQFPDLHSELNLSSLELGDSALYFCASSSSGGSDTQYFGPGTRLTVL.

This clonotype was observed a few times. Written as DNA, the CDR3 is TGCAGTGCCCCCATCTTAGATACGCAGTATTTT. Translation: CSAPILDTQYF. The chain combines TRBV20-1 with TRBJ2-3, with D hard to call. V was shortened by 6 bases and J by 5 bases, with 9 bases between the two germline ends. Germline CDR1 reads DFQATT; CDR2 reads SNEGSKA (reference sequence). This CDR3 is 11 amino acids long.

The J gene is TRBJ2-1, the V gene TRBV24-1; no clear D. V shed 4 bases and J shed 3 bases, with 6 bases lying between them. The CDR3 totals 13 residues. The germline V gene has CDR1 KGHDR and CDR2 SFDVKD. CDR3 nucleotide sequence: TGTGCCACCAGTGACCATTACTACAATGAGCAGTTCTTC. Protein: CATSDHYYNEQFF.

As to this clonotype: Its ends do not fully match the called genes, so a read error is possible. The chain carries TRBV6-6 and TRBJ2-5; 10 bases map to TRBD2. Germline-derived CDR1 and CDR2 are MNHNY and SVGAGI (reference sequence). The CDR3 spans 19 residues. CDR3 in DNA: TGTGCCAGCAGATACTCCCTAGCTCTAAGCGGGGGGGGCCGAGAGACCCAGTACTTC. Residues: CASRYSLALSGGGRETQYF.

This clonotype has more than one count but fewer than ten. V is TRBV5-1 and J is TRBJ2-2; TRBD2 matches 7 bases. CDR1 is SGHRS and CDR2 is YFSETQ in the germline V gene. This CDR3 comprises 17 residues. The J segment lost 3 bases and the V segment lost 0 bases, leaving 8 bases of the junction unmatched. CDR3 DNA sequence: TGCGCCAGCAGCTTGGCCGGGGTGCGGGAGTACACCGGGGAGCTGTTTTTT. It encodes CASSLAGVREYTGELFF. The full variable domain, with the rest looked up from reference TRBV5-1 and TRBJ2-2, is KAGVTQTPRYLIKTRGQQVTLSCSPISGHRSVSWYQQTPGQGLQFLFEYFSETQRNKGNFPGRFSGRQFSNSRSEMNVSTLELGDSALYLCASSLAGVREYTGELFFGEGSRLTVL.

The CDR3 DNA reads as TGTGCCAGCAGCTTGCGGGGGGCAGATACGCAGTATTTT. Its translation: CASSLRGADTQYF. The chain links TRBV7-2 to TRBJ2-3, with TRBD2 matching 8 bases. The junction had 0 bases not matched to a gene; V was cut back by 3 bases and J by 4 bases. Germline CDR1 is SGHTA and CDR2 is FQGNSA. CDR3 size: 13 residues.

In this sample, this clonotype turned up a few times. This chain joins TRBV6-5 and TRBJ2-7; the D gene is possibly TRBD2 (6 bases). Germline-derived CDR1 and CDR2 are MNHEY and SVGAGI. The CDR3 has 13 residues. V lost 6 bases to trimming and J lost 3 bases, with 12 bases between them. The DNA for the CDR3 is TGTGCCAGCAGCCCGGACGGGGGCTACGAGCAGTACTTC. Protein: CASSPDGGYEQYF.

The chain carries TRBV24-1 and TRBJ2-7, with 7 bases fitting TRBD2. The V gene's germline CDR1 is KGHDR and CDR2 SFDVKD. V trimming: 4 bases; J trimming: 3 bases; junction bases outside the gene matches: 11. This CDR3 has 16 amino acids. This CDR3 reads CATSDATSEEGYEQYF. The CDR3 DNA is TGTGCCACCAGTGACGCCACTAGCGAGGAGGGCTACGAGCAGTACTTC.

This clonotype was counted between two and nine times. The genes are TRBV9 and TRBJ2-1; 11 bases line up with TRBD2. The V gene's germline CDR1 is SGDLS and CDR2 YYNGEE. CDR3 length: 16 residues. J lost 8 bases, V lost 3 bases, and 10 bases had no gene match. The CDR3 region has the DNA TGTGCCAGCAGCGCCCACGATAGCGGGAGGGCATATGAGCAGTTCTTC. Amino acid sequence: CASSAHDSGRAYEQFF.

This clonotype has a handful of counts. The chain has TRBV2 and TRBJ2-1, with 9 bases aligning to TRBD2. Per germline, CDR1 SNHLY and CDR2 FYNNEI. V was clipped by 8 bases and J by 5 bases; unmatched bases: 16. This CDR3 spans 17 amino acids. CDR3 DNA sequence: TGTGCCAGCGGGGCGGGAGGGCCTCGGGATCAGAACAATGAGCAGTTCTTC. This sequence encodes CASGAGGPRDQNNEQFF.

This chain links TRBV5-4 with TRBJ2-7; D remains unclear. The germline V and J ends were trimmed by 3 bases and 5 bases, with 9 bases remaining between them. CDR1 is SGHNT, CDR2 YYREEE, per germline (reference sequence). This CDR3 is built from 12 residues. The CDR3 spells CASSSPGDEQYF. In nucleotides, the CDR3 is TGTGCCAGCAGCTCCCCAGGTGACGAGCAGTACTTC.

A few counts support this clonotype. The chain couples TRBV7-9 to TRBJ2-1; 9 bases map to TRBD2. The germline gives CDR1 SEHNR, CDR2 FQNEAQ (reference sequence). The CDR3 totals 14 residues. J gave up 7 bases and V 6 bases, and 7 bases lay outside the gene matches. In nucleotides, the CDR3 is TGTGCCAGCAGTATGGGACTAGCTCTAAATGAGCAGTTCTTC. Translation: CASSMGLALNEQFF.

The genes are TRBV6-4 and TRBJ2-7; a possible D gene is TRBD1 (5 bases). V dropped 0 bases and J dropped 9 bases, with 12 bases sitting between them. The CDR3 contains 13 residues. Germline CDR1 reads MRHNA; CDR2 reads SNTAGT. The DNA of the CDR3 is TGTGCCAGCAGTGACTCCCCGTTAGGGGTGCAGTACTTC. Its protein product is CASSDSPLGVQYF.

There are a few counts of this clonotype. DNA for the CDR3: TGTGCCACCAGCAGAGGTGGAGGAAACGAGCAGTACTTC. Translated: CATSRGGGNEQYF. The chain joins TRBV15 to TRBJ2-7; tentative D call: TRBD2 (5 bases). Germline CDR1 is LNHNV and CDR2 is YYDKDF (reference sequence). The CDR3 is 13 residues long. V shed 1 base and J shed 5 bases, with 9 bases lying between them.

A remark on this clonotype: One end of the junction does not line up with germline, which may come from a read error. In nucleotides, the CDR3 is TGTGCCAGCAGTTACCCTCTGTCGGGACGGAGATACAATCAGCAGTTCTTC. The encoded protein is CASSYPLSGRRYNQQFF. This chain links TRBV6-2 or TRBV6-3 with TRBJ2-1; D may be TRBD1 or TRBD2 (5 bases each). This CDR3 is 17 amino acids long. CDR1 and CDR2 from the germline V gene are MNHEY and SVGEGT.

In this sample, this clonotype turned up a few times. The chain has TRBV28 and TRBJ2-4, with D uncertain. Germline values: CDR1 MDHEN, CDR2 SYDVKM. V lost 4 bases and J lost 6, with 4 bases in between. This CDR3 region has 11 residues. CDR3 protein: CASSWGNIQYF. For the CDR3, the DNA is TGTGCCAGCAGTTGGGGAAACATTCAGTACTTC.